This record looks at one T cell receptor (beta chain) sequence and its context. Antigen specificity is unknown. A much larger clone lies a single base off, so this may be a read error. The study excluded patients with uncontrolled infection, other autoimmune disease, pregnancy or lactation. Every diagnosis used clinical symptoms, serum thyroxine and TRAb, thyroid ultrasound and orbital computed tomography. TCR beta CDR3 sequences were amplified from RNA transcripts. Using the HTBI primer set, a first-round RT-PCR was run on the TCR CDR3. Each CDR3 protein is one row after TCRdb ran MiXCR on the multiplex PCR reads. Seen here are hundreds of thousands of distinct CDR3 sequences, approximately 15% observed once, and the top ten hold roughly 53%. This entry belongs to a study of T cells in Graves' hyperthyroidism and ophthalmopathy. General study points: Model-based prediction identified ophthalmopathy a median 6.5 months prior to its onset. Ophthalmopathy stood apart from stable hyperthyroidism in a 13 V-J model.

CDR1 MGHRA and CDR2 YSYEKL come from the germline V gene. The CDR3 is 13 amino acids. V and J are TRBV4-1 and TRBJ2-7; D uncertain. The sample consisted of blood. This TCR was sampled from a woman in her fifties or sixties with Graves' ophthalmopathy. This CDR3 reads CASGQVGFHEQYF. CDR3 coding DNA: TGCGCCAGCGGCCAAGTCGGGTTCCACGAGCAGTACTTC.